Shown below are 19 T cell receptor beta chains from a single sample sequenced in a study of blood T cell repertoires in COVID-19. Produced via immunoSEQ multiplex PCR; TCRdb's table is partial and in-frame only. The repertoire includes some 55,000 clones, 65% to 85% of them detected once, and 40% to 45% sits in the top ten. The sample was peripheral blood. These receptors all come from a man in his sixties or seventies with active or convalescent COVID-19.

The table lists this clone with a few counts. V gene TRBV7-2 combines with J gene TRBJ2-3, with 7 bases aligning to TRBD2. Trimming at V came to 3 bases and at J to 0 bases, leaving 3 bases not matched to a gene. This CDR3 contains 15 residues. Germline loops: CDR1 SGHTA, CDR2 FQGNSA. The CDR3, as DNA: TGTGCCAGCAGCTTTACTAGCGCTAGCACAGATACGCAGTATTTT. Its protein is CASSFTSASTDTQYF.

The gene calls are TRBV7-2 and TRBJ2-1; 9 nucleotides agree with TRBD2. CDR3 length: 13 residues. Germline V gene data show CDR1 as SGHTA and CDR2 as FQGNSA. V lost 5 bases, J lost 11 bases, and 7 bases stayed unmatched. CDR3 coding DNA: TGTGCCAGCAGCGAGCTAGCGGGGCTAAAGCAGTTCTTC. Translating it yields CASSELAGLKQFF.

V usage is TRBV6-1 and J usage is TRBJ1-4, with D maybe TRBD1 (6 bases). Germline V CDR1 and CDR2: MNHNS, SASEGT. V gave up 1 base and J gave up 3 bases, with 12 bases separating them. CDR3 length: 16 residues. The CDR3 DNA is TGTGCCAGCAGTGAAGATATAGGACAGTCTAATGAAAAACTGTTTTTT. Translating gives CASSEDIGQSNEKLFF.

This clone turned up a few times. The chain couples TRBV6-4 to TRBJ1-2; 8 bases agree with TRBD1. Germline CDR1 reads MRHNA; CDR2 reads SNTAGT. CDR3 size: 13 residues. With 7 bases clipped from V and 7 bases from J, the junction kept 8 bases outside the gene matches. The CDR3 loop reads CASIFRTGLGYTF. In DNA, the CDR3 is TGTGCCAGCATCTTCAGGACAGGGCTTGGCTACACCTTC.

This clone was found a few times. The chain uses TRBV6-5 and TRBJ1-4; D perhaps matches TRBD1 (5 bases). The V end was cut by 7 bases, the J end by 5 bases, with 11 bases between. The CDR3 runs to 13 residues. Germline values: CDR1 MNHEY, CDR2 SVGAGI. The CDR3 DNA sequence: TGTGCCAGCAAAGACAGACCGAATGAAAAACTGTTTTTT. Its translation is CASKDRPNEKLFF.

The V and J genes are TRBV11-3 and TRBJ2-1, with TRBD2 matching 9 bases. Losses at the gene ends were 3 bases for V and 6 bases for J; bases not matched to a gene: 0. Germline CDR1 reads SGHNT; CDR2 reads YENEEA. The CDR3 covers 13 residues. CDR3 loop: CASSLREGNEQFF. The CDR3 region has the DNA TGTGCCAGCAGCTTGCGGGAGGGCAATGAGCAGTTCTTC. Combining the CDR3 with reference TRBV11-3 and TRBJ2-1 gives the whole variable domain EAGVVQSPRYKIIEKKQPVAFWCNPISGHNTLYWYLQNLGQGPELLIRYENEEAVDDSQLPKDRFSAERLKGVDSTLKIQPAELGDSAVYLCASSLREGNEQFFGPGTRLTVL.

V is TRBV7-2 and J is TRBJ1-1, with unresolved D. Trimming took off 4 bases at V and 0 bases at J, with 12 bases between the two ends. The germline CDR1 and CDR2 sequences are SGHTA and FQGNSA. The CDR3 totals 15 residues. The CDR3 is CASSSNGGMNTEAFF. The CDR3 DNA follows: TGTGCCAGCAGCTCCAATGGAGGGATGAACACTGAAGCTTTCTTT.

The V call is TRBV19, the J call TRBJ1-5; TRBD1 aligns across 9 bases. CDR1 and CDR2 (germline): LNHDA, SQIVND (reference sequence). V shed 2 bases, J shed 5 bases, and the junction held 4 bases outside the gene matches. CDR3 size: 15 residues. The DNA of the CDR3 is TGTGCCAGTAGTATAAGGGACAGGGATCATCAGCCCCAGCATTTT. It yields the protein CASSIRDRDHQPQHF.

This clone was seen just once. The V and J genes are TRBV30 and TRBJ1-1; 10 bases fit TRBD1. The length of the CDR3 is 15 residues. Germline CDR1 and CDR2: GTSNPN and SVGIG (reference sequence). The junction had 6 bases not matched to a gene; V was cut back by 1 base and J by 4 bases. CDR3 sequence reads: CAWSALGQGFTEAFF. CDR3 coding DNA: TGTGCCTGGAGTGCCTTGGGACAGGGGTTCACTGAAGCTTTCTTT. The full variable domain, completed using reference TRBV30 and TRBJ1-1, is SQTIHQWPATLVQPVGSPLSLECTVEGTSNPNLYWYRQAAGRGLQLLFYSVGIGQISSEVPQNLSASRPQDRQFILSSKKLLLSDSGFYLCAWSALGQGFTEAFFGQGTRLTVV.

V and J are TRBV27 and TRBJ1-1; 8 bases are shared with TRBD1. In germline, CDR1 is MNHEY, CDR2 SMNVEV (reference sequence). V dropped 5 bases and J dropped 1; count of bases not matched to a gene: 9. The CDR3 totals 16 residues. CDR3: CASSPGQGGTNTEAFF. Here the CDR3 DNA reads TGTGCCAGCAGTCCCGGACAGGGCGGCACGAACACTGAAGCTTTCTTT.

V is TRBV5-6 and J is TRBJ1-2; D not certain. Germline V gene data show CDR1 as SGHDT and CDR2 as YYEEEE. This CDR3 region has 14 residues. V was shortened by 3 bases and J by 8 bases, with 17 bases between the two germline ends. Here the CDR3 reads CASSSPRSTGGYTF. As DNA, the CDR3 is TGTGCCAGCAGCTCACCGCGTTCCACGGGGGGCTACACCTTC.

The genes are TRBV6-5 and TRBJ2-5; 9 nucleotides line up with TRBD1. CDR3 length equals 14 residues. Per germline, CDR1 MNHEY and CDR2 SVGAGI. The V gene end was trimmed by 7 bases and the J gene end by 5 bases; junction bases not matched to a gene: 8. CDR3 DNA sequence: TGTGCCAGCACCTGGGGACAGGGAGCGGAGACCCAGTACTTC. Protein sequence: CASTWGQGAETQYF.

This chain links TRBV7-2 with TRBJ1-2; D ambiguous. In germline, CDR1 is SGHTA, CDR2 FQGNSA. The length of the CDR3 is 14 residues. Trimming cost V 1 base and J 0 bases, with 6 bases left between them. CDR3 nucleotides: TGTGCCAGCAGCTTAGACGGAGCTAACTATGGCTACACCTTC. Translating gives CASSLDGANYGYTF.

This chain uses TRBV25-1 with TRBJ1-2; D remains ambiguous. Trimming pared 6 bases from V and 5 bases from J, leaving 7 bases between. Germline V CDR1 and CDR2: MGHDK, SYGVNS. The length of the CDR3 is 11 residues. CDR3 sequence (DNA): TGTGCCAGCAGCAGTTCTTATGGCTACACCTTC. As protein: CASSSSYGYTF.

The chain has TRBV18 and TRBJ2-3, with 9 bases aligning to TRBD1. The V gene end was trimmed by 3 bases and the J gene end by 4 bases; junction bases not matched to a gene: 14. The CDR3 sequence is 18 residues long. Germline CDR1 and CDR2: KGHSH and LQKENI. The CDR3 protein is CASSPLGQGSIWADTQYF. The DNA for the CDR3 is TGTGCCAGCTCACCCCTTGGACAGGGGTCTATATGGGCAGATACGCAGTATTTT.

This chain uses TRBV14 with TRBJ1-2, with D hard to call. CDR1 is SGHDN, CDR2 FVKESK, per germline. The CDR3 extends over 17 amino acids. Between the trimmed V and J ends, which lost 0 bases and 4 bases, there was a span of 18 bases. The DNA for the CDR3 is TGTGCCAGCAGCCAAGATGTCGTGGAGGCCAAGGGCTATGGCTACACCTTC. Translated: CASSQDVVEAKGYGYTF.

This rearrangement joins TRBV18 to TRBJ1-3; 7 bases are a match to TRBD1. J lost 0 bases, V lost 3 bases, and 11 bases had no gene match. CDR3 length: 18 amino acids. Germline V gives CDR1 KGHSH, CDR2 LQKENI. CDR3 coding DNA: TGTGCCAGCTCACCGGAAAGAGGGACAGCGAGCTCTGGAAACACCATATATTTT. Translated: CASSPERGTASSGNTIYF.

The chain is built from TRBV3-1 (or the pseudogene TRBV3-2) and TRBJ1-5, with D tentatively TRBD1 (6 bases). Between the trimmed V and J ends, which lost 8 bases and 2 bases, there was a span of 10 bases. The length of the CDR3 is 13 residues. The V gene's germline CDR1 is LGHDT and CDR2 YNNKEL (reference sequence). The CDR3 region is CASPDRCNQPQHF. Written as DNA, the CDR3 is TGTGCCAGCCCTGACAGGTGCAATCAGCCCCAGCATTTT.

The chain couples TRBV19 to TRBJ1-1; maybe TRBD1 (6 bases). Germline V lookup: CDR1 LNHDA, CDR2 SQIVND (reference sequence). The CDR3 contains 15 residues. The V end was cut by 4 bases, the J end by 1 base, with 13 bases between. The CDR3 DNA follows: TGTGCCAGTAGTAGGACAGTATTGGGGAACACTGAAGCTTTCTTT. This translates into CASSRTVLGNTEAFF.